Given below is one T cell receptor (beta chain) in context. No antigen is known for it. No quality values exist for individual bases; no much larger clone is one base distant. Peripheral blood CD8+ and CD4+ T cells from healthy donors, Susac syndrome patients and multiple sclerosis patients were profiled using high-throughput TCR beta sequencing. The multiple sclerosis controls were treatment-naive patients who had stable or active relapsing-remitting disease and met the revised McDonald criteria. Bulk CD8+ and CD4+ T cells were purified by magnetic negative isolation, while CD8+ TEMRA cells were enriched using FACS. Blood was drawn into EDTA tubes, processed within 24 hours, and PBMCs were isolated by density gradient centrifugation. PBMCs intended for TCR sequencing were frozen in liquid nitrogen and were later thawed in a 37 degrees C water bath. The sorted or isolated CD4+, CD8+ and CD8+ TEMRA cells had a purity of 90% or higher.

RNA was extracted using the RNeasy kit, and roughly 0.45 to 1 microgram was reverse transcribed with random hexamers. The immunoSEQ multiplex PCR assay, which covers 54 Vbeta and 13 Jbeta segments, was used to amplify TCR beta CDR3 regions. PCR amplification bias was corrected using a synthetic template baseline for primer optimization and computational correction. As for the authors' bioinformatics: Reads were annotated to V, D and J genes according to IMGT and were analyzed with immunoSEQ Analyzer, with only productive sequences retained. Clonality was calculated as one minus the Shannon entropy normalized by log2 of the number of productive unique sequences. Public and private clones were assessed among the 100 most prevalent clones of each patient and control. Clones were defined as Susac-specific if absent from the healthy and MS cohorts, from 1052 published viral clones and from other ImmuneACCESS disease sequences. TCRdb redid the processing of the public reads, applying fastp at Q25 and MiXCR, and retained in-frame beta chains. Every entry covers one CDR3 protein and lists the most common genes and DNA from its rows. These V and J calls are TCRdb output, not the study's own analysis. A total of 350,000 to 550,000 distinct CDR3 sequences appear in this sample, 85% of them only once. The ten largest clones represent 0.12% of the sample.

This entry comes from a study of CD8 T cells in Susac syndrome (dated by TCRdb to the late 2010s). For context, the study as a whole: Whether CD8+ T cell activation and differentiation in Susac syndrome was antigen driven was tested using repertoire sequencing. Clonality of the CD8+ T cell repertoire was compared between over 10 healthy donors, some 14 Susac syndrome patients and approximately 16 multiple sclerosis patients. The paper as a whole reports these results and caveats: The number of individuals in the TCR sequencing and HLA analysis was acknowledged as relatively small.

Sequencing was done on a sample of CD8+ T cells from PBMCs. The sequence was obtained from a human donor with multiple sclerosis.

The DNA sequence follows: TGTGCCTGGGAGGCCGGGCAAATGAACACTGAAGCTTTCTTT. It translates to CAWEAGQMNTEAFF. The V and J genes are TRBV30 and TRBJ1-1; no D gene is confidently identified. The V end loses 5 bases and the J end loses 0 bases, and a stretch of 13 bases separates them. The CDR3, from cysteine to phenylalanine, totals 14 residues. CDR3 DNA only is kept here, 42 bases in frame from base 1. From the germline V gene (reference sequence), CDR1 is GTSNPN and CDR2 is SVGIG.